This TCR beta chain was recovered during a study of blood T cell repertoires in COVID-19. The overall study: Samples of COVID-19 (acute and convalescent) were obtained from the United States, Italy and Spain. T cells, B-cell-depleted T cells, or PBMCs supplied cDNA or gDNA.

V dropped 5 bases and J dropped 2; count of bases not matched to a gene: 6. This CDR3 is 15 amino acids long. Germline loops: CDR1 SGHTA, CDR2 FQGNSA. Under the authors' procedure: Amplifying reference gene primers gave estimates of nucleated cell counts. The table came from immunoSEQ multiplex PCR; TCRdb's copy has only in-frame clones and leaves some out. Clone size and V and J calls were adopted from that table, with D and trimming inferred from the DNA. Of under 150,000 clones detected, 75% to 90% appear once; the ten largest clones hold roughly 4.5%. This chain joins TRBV7-2 and TRBJ2-3, with 8 nucleotides matching TRBD2. Material: peripheral blood. The sequence came from a human donor in a cohort sampled during active COVID-19. CDR3 protein: CASSPRRGATDTQYF. CDR3 DNA sequence: TGTGCCAGCAGCCCGAGGCGGGGGGCCACAGATACGCAGTATTTT.